This T cell receptor (beta chain) was recorded in a study of blood T cells in healthy people across ages (dated by TCRdb to 2014 to 2015). In terms of the full investigation: In model experiments, roughly one uniquely barcoded TCR beta cDNA molecule per two T cells was captured by template switching. The study measured age-related changes in TCR beta repertoire diversity using deep sequencing normalized with unique cDNA molecular identifiers. Four age groups were formed from the donors: young (average about 15 years), middle-aged (approximately 40), aged (62) and long-lived (about 75). To avoid experimental bias, donors of different ages were distributed randomly across sequencing lanes. The study analyzed two additional independent replicas of 1 million unique cDNA reads from the same blood draw for two donors, one aged 18 to 30 and one aged 80 or older.

Taken from cysteine to phenylalanine, the CDR3 has 17 residues. The DNA shown is the 51-base CDR3, in frame from base 1. On the study overall, not on this receptor specifically: Compared with the aged group, more naive CD4+ T cells, fewer expanded clones and increased TCR diversity were shown by the long-lived group, suggesting age selection. Conclusive comparison of naive and antigen-experienced compartments was prevented by the profiling of bulk unsorted PBMCs. The percentage of naive T cells measured by flow cytometry correlated strongly with observed TCR beta diversity. Observed TCR beta diversity per million T cells fell roughly linearly with age, and a significant reduction was already apparent by age around 40. The CMV infection status of donors was not known, potentially confounding age-related changes in expanded clonotypes. Total diversity estimates from one million sequenced T cells were considered lower bounds and underestimates.

Library preparation was by 5' RACE. Data came from an Illumina HiSeq 2500. The second PCR ran for roughly 7 to 12 cycles and used a J-beta primer mix along with a sample-barcoded 5' primer. A template-switch 5' adaptor carrying 12 random nucleotides introduced a unique molecular identifier onto each TCR beta cDNA molecule. Each sample yielded at least 2.5 million CDR3-containing paired-end reads. All of the RNA was converted into first-strand cDNA using the Mint cDNA synthesis kit, with a TRBC-specific oligonucleotide serving as the primer. Following uracil-DNA glycosylase treatment, a first 18-cycle PCR with universal primers M1SS and BC2_uni_R was performed on all cDNA. The authors' analysis ran thus. Normalization of each sample was performed by random selection of 1 million high-quality reads, each carrying a distinct molecular identifier. Reads sharing molecular identifiers were discarded rather than binned into consensus sequences. CDR3 identification, clonotype clustering and error correction used MiTCR with a Q25 quality threshold and the strictest error-elimination algorithm. Lower-bound total TCR beta diversity was estimated with a nonparametric unseen species model using Euler transformation. TCRdb reanalyzed the raw reads on its own, using fastp at Q25 for trimming and MiXCR for clone calling, and kept in-frame beta chains. For every CDR3 protein sequence, its rows merge into one entry that carries the most common genes and DNA. The V and J calls were not made by the authors but by TCRdb's processing. A total of 1,100,000 or so distinct CDR3 sequences appear in this sample, less than 50% of them only once. The top ten clones comprise around 18% of the sample.

A few counts support this clonotype. Its antigen is currently not known. No qualities accompany the bases; no much larger clone lies one base away. Donors were about 36 systemically healthy Caucasian individuals from Russia aged roughly 6 to 90 years. Roughly 10 milliliters of peripheral blood were drawn from each donor into EDTA-treated Vacutainer tubes. Ficoll-Paque density-gradient centrifugation was used to isolate PBMCs, with at least 7 million per sample. Total RNA, at least 5.5 micrograms per sample, was extracted from PBMCs with Trizol reagent. Naive CD45RAhigh/CD27high T cell percentages were measured by flow cytometry on a PBMC aliquot from every donor.

The receptor chain draws on TRBV21-1 and TRBJ2-7; the D call TRBD1 from the table was never checked on the DNA. TRBV21-1 is a pseudogene locus. The receptor was derived from an older woman in good health. The source material was blood. The CDR3 loop reads CASSNPNPLPGNYEQYF. The sequence in DNA is TGTGCCAGCAGCAATCCCAATCCATTACCGGGGAACTACGAGCAGTACTTC.